This T cell receptor beta chain comes out of a study of shared clonotypes between healthy human individuals. CD45RO-negative, CCR7-positively selected cells formed the naive CD8 fraction, excluding terminally differentiated effector memory CD45RA+ cells. CDR3 length: 14 amino acids. Germline V gene sequence: CDR1 SGHVS, CDR2 FQNEAQ. Trimming removed 2 bases from V and 0 bases from J, with 7 bases in between. Clones were sequenced by immunoSEQ multiplex PCR, and TCRdb holds only the in-frame ones, with some missing. The profile shows around 700,000 clones, about 91% of them singletons. The sequencing sample was made of naive CD8+ T cells sorted from blood. The origin of this receptor is a man younger than 45 in good health. The J gene is TRBJ2-5, the V gene TRBV7-8; TRBD1 might be the D (5 bases). For the CDR3, the DNA is TGTGCCAGCAGCTTATTAGGGGACCAAGAGACCCAGTACTTC. It specifies CASSLLGDQETQYF.